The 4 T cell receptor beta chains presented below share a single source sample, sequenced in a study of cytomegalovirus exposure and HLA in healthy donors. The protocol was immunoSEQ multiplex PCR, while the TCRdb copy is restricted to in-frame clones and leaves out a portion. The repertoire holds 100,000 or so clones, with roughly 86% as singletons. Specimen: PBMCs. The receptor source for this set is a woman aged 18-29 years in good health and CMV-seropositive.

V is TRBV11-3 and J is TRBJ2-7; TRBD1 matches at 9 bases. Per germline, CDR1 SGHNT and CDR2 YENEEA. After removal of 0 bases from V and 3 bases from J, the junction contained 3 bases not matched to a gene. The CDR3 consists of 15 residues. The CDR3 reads CASSLDWGQGYEQYF. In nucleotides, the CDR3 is TGTGCCAGCAGCTTAGATTGGGGACAGGGCTACGAGCAGTACTTC.

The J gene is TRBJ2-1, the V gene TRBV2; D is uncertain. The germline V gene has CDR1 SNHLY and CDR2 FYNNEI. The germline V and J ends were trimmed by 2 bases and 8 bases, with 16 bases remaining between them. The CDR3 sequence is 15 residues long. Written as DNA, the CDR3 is TGTGCCAGCAGTGAATCCGTGAAAGCGATGGATGAGCAGTTCTTC. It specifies CASSESVKAMDEQFF.

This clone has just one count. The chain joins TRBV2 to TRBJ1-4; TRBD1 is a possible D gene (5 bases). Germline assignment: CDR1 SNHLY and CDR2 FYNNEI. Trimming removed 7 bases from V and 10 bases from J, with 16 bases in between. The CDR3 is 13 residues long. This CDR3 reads CASKRRGSGKLFF. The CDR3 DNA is TGTGCCAGCAAAAGGCGGGGGTCAGGAAAACTGTTTTTT.

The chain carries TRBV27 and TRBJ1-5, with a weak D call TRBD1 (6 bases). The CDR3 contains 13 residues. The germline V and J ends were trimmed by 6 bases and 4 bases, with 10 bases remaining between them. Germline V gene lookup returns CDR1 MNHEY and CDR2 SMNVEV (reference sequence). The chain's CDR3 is CASRGRGNQPQHF. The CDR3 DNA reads TGTGCCAGCAGAGGCAGGGGTAATCAGCCCCAGCATTTT.